This T cell receptor (beta chain) was retrieved from a study of CD8+ T cells in alopecia areata (dated by TCRdb to the late 2010s). Concerning the study at large: The treated patients, all with moderate-to-severe alopecia areata, were enrolled in an open-label pilot trial of oral tofacitinib given at 5 to 10 mg twice daily. Patients on tofacitinib were biopsied at baseline and after 4 and 24 weeks of treatment, and several of the patients also had a later scalp biopsy. In both human patients and the C3H/HeJ mouse model, the study applied high-throughput TCRbeta sequencing to look at T cell clonal expansion in alopecia areata. On the human side, TCRbeta sequencing was run on scalp tissue and on sorted CD4+ and CD8+ peripheral blood T cells from healthy controls and from alopecia areata patients with either patchy or totalis/universalis disease. Patients received tofacitinib for 6 to 18 months and were then followed off drug for 6 months to check for delayed response and recurrence. RNA came from the PAXgene miRNA kit for fixed scalp, the miRNeasy kit for PBMCs, and the RNeasy kit for mouse skin. Clonality in the scalp was compared among normal scalp (n=4), patchy alopecia areata scalp (n=8), and alopecia totalis/universalis scalp (n=8). Amplification of TCRbeta CDR3 regions was done by immunoSEQ multiplex PCR using 35 Vbeta forward primers and 13 Jbeta reverse primers.

Library preparation employed the immunoSEQ multiplex PCR assay. To provide template for TCR sequencing, every sample had RNA extracted and reverse transcribed into cDNA. First-strand cDNA was synthesized using SuperScript III with a 2:1 mix of oligo-dT and random hexamers. Amplification bias was assessed with a synthetic immune receptor repertoire, and residual bias was removed computationally. In the original analysis: Raw reads were preprocessed to remove errors, and CDR3 was defined according to IMGT conventions as the region from the conserved cysteine to phenylalanine. Clonality was calculated as 1 minus Shannon entropy normalized by log2 of the number of productive unique TCRs. CD4 or CD8 identity of scalp clones was inferred by cross-referencing scalp TCRbeta sequences with sorted blood CD4 and CD8 repertoires. What TCRdb holds here is the immuneACCESS table cut down to in-frame rearrangements. Part of the clones is not present; checked against another copy, under half of the missing clones reflect an unresolved V gene, and the others are unexplained. V and J calls plus clone size are reproduced from that table; the DNA served to infer D and trimming. The sample data list some 170,000 clones, and just under 60% of these were observed just once. 14% to 15% of the sample is in the top ten clones.

This clone was seen at least ten times. Its antigen remains unidentified. Qualities for individual bases were not recorded, and no much larger clone is one base off. The time point label corresponds to: baseline before oral tofacitinib. Lesional scalp punch biopsies and peripheral blood were obtained from alopecia areata patients. PBMCs were isolated by density centrifugation and stained for CD3, CD4 and CD8, after which CD4+ and CD8+ T cells were sorted on a FACSAria. V gives up 4 bases and J gives up 2 bases, and the segment between their germline ends measures 9 bases. Measured from the cysteine to the phenylalanine, the CDR3 is 13 residues long. Here the CDR3 DNA is all that survives: 39 bases in frame from base 1. As encoded in the germline V gene, CDR1 is SGHRS while CDR2 is YFSETQ. On the study overall, not on this receptor specifically: Scalp TCR repertoire analysis is complicated because resident alphabeta T cells in normal human skin are also sequenced, whereas mouse skin is dominated by gammadelta T cells. TCR sequences shared between patients were less clear than in mice, possibly partly because of HLA diversity in the patient population. Compared with normal scalp, lesional scalp, particularly in alopecia totalis/universalis, had higher clonality and more expanded CD8+ clones, which suggests antigenic drive.

This chain is built from TRBV5-1 and TRBJ1-1, with the D gene not clear enough to name. The sequencing used CD4+ T cells sorted from blood, collected at week 0. The sequence derives from a human donor with alopecia areata. The CDR3 is CASSLGSNTEAFF. The DNA reads as follows: TGCGCCAGCAGCCTCGGTTCCAACACTGAAGCTTTCTTT.